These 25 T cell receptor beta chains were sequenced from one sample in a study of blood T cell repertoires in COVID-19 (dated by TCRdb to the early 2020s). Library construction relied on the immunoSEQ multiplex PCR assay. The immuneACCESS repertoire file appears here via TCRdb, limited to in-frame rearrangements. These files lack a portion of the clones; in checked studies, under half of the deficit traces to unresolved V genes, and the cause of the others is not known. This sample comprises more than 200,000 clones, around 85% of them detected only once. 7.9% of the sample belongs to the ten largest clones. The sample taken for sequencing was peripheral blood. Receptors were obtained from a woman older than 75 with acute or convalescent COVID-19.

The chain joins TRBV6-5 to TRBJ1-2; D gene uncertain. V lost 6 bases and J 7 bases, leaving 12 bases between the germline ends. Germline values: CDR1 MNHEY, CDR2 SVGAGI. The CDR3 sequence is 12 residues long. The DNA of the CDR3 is TGTGCCAGCAGGGCCCCAGTTGTTGGCTACACCTTC. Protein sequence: CASRAPVVGYTF.

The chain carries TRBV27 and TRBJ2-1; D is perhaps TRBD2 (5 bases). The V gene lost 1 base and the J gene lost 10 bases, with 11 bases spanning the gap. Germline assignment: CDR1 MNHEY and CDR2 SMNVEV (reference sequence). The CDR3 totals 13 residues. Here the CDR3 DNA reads TGTGCCAGCAGTTTATATCAGTCGGGGGAGCAGTTCTTC. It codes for CASSLYQSGEQFF.

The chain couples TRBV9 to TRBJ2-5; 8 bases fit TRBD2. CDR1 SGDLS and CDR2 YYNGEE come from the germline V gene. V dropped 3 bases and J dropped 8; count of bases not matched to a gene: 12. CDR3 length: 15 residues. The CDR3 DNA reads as TGTGCCAGCAGCGCCCCAACGGGGGGGGCTGGAACCCAGTACTTC. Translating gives CASSAPTGGAGTQYF.

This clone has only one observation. For the CDR3, the DNA is TGTGCCAGCAGCTTAGGGAGCCGGGAGACCCAGTACTTC. Its translation: CASSLGSRETQYF. The chain uses TRBV7-2 and TRBJ2-5, with D uncertain. The CDR3 consists of 13 residues. Trimming removed 1 base at V and 5 bases at J, with 8 bases between. The germline V gene has CDR1 SGHTA and CDR2 FQGNSA.

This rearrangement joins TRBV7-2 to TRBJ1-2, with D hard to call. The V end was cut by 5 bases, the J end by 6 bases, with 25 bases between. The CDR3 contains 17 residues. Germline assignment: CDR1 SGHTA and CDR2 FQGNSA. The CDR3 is CASSLRLWAERGNGYTF. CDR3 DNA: TGTGCCAGCAGCCTGAGATTGTGGGCAGAAAGAGGGAATGGCTACACCTTC.

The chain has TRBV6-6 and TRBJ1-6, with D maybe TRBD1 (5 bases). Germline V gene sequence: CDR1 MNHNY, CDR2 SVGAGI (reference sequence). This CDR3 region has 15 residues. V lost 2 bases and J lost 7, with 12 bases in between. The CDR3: CASSYGGDSNSPLHF. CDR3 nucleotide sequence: TGTGCCAGCAGTTACGGTGGGGACTCCAATTCACCCCTCCACTTT.

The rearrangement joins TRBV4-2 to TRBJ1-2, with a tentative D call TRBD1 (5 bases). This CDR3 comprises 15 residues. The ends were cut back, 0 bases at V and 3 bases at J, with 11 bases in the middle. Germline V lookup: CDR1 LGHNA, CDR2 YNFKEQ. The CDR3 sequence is CASSQDILQDYGYTF. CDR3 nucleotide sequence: TGTGCCAGCAGCCAAGATATTTTACAGGACTATGGCTACACCTTC.

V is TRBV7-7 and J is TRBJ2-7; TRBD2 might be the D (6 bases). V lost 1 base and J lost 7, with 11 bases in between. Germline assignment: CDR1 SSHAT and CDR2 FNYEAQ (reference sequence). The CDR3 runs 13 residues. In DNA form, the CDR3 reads TGTGCCAGCAGCTTAGGCATGGGGGGAGAGCAGTACTTC. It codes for CASSLGMGGEQYF.

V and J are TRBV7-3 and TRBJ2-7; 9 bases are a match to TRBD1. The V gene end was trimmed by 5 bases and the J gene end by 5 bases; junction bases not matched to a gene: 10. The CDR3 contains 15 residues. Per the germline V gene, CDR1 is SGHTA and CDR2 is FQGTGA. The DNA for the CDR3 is TGTGCCAGCAGCCCAAGCGGACAGGGGATCGACGAGCAGTACTTC. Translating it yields CASSPSGQGIDEQYF.

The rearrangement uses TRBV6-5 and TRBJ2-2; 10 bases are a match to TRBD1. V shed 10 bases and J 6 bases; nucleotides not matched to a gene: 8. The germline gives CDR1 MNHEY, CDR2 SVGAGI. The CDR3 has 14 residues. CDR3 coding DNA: TGTGCCACCGGGACAGGGGTCGAGTCCGGGGAGCTGTTTTTT. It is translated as CATGTGVESGELFF.

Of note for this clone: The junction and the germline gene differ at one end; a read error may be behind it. Written as DNA, the CDR3 is TGTGCCAGCAGCTTATTTGGAGACACCATATATTTT. Its translation: CASSLFGDTIYF. The rearrangement uses TRBV7-9 and TRBJ1-3; D is ambiguous. This CDR3 contains 12 residues. Germline loops: CDR1 SEHNR, CDR2 FQNEAQ (reference sequence).

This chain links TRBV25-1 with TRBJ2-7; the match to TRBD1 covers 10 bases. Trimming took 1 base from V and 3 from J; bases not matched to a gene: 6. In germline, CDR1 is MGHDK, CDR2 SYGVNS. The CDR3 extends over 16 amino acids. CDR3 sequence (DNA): TGTGCCAGCAGTGAATCTGGGACAGGGGTCTTCTACGAGCAGTACTTC. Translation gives CASSESGTGVFYEQYF.

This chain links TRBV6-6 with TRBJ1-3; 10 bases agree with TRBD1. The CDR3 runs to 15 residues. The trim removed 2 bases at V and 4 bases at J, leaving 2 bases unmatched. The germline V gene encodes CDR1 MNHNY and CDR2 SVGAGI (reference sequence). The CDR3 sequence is CASSYRDRGGNTIYF. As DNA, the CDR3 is TGTGCCAGCAGTTACAGGGACAGGGGCGGAAACACCATATATTTT.

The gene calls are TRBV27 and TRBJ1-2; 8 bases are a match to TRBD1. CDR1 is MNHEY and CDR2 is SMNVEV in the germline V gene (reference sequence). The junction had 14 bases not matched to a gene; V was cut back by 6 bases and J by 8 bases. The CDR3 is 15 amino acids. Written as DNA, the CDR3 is TGTGCCAGCAGAGTTCCTTCAGGGGGCCCCGTGGGCTACACCTTC. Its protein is CASRVPSGGPVGYTF.

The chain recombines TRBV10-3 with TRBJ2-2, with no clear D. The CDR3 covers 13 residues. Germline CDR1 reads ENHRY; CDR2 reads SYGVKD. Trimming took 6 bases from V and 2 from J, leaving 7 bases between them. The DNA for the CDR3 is TGTGCCATCAGCCTACCCAACACCGGGGAGCTGTTTTTT. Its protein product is CAISLPNTGELFF.

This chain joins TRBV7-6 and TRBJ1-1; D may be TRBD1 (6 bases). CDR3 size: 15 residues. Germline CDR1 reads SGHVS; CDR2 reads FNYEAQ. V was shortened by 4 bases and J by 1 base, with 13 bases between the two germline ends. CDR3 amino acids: CASSSQGFGNTEAFF. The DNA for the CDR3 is TGTGCCAGCAGCTCCCAGGGGTTTGGGAACACTGAAGCTTTCTTT.

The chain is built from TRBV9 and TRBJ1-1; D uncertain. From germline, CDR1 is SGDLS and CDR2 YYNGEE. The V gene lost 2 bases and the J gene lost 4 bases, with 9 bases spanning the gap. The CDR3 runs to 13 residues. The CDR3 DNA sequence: TGTGCCAGCAGCGTGACTGATGGCACTGAAGCTTTCTTT. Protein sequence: CASSVTDGTEAFF. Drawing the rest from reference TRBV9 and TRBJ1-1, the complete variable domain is DSGVTQTPKHLITATGQRVTLRCSPRSGDLSVYWYQQSLDQGLQFLIQYYNGEERAKGNILERFSAQQFPDLHSELNLSSLELGDSALYFCASSVTDGTEAFFGQGTRLTVV.

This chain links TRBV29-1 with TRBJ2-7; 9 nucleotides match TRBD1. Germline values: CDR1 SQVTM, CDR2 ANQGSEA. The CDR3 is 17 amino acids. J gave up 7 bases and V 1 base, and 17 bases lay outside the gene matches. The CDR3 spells CSVEVVRMGQGSGEQYF. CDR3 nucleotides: TGCAGCGTTGAAGTAGTCAGGATGGGACAGGGTTCGGGGGAGCAGTACTTC.

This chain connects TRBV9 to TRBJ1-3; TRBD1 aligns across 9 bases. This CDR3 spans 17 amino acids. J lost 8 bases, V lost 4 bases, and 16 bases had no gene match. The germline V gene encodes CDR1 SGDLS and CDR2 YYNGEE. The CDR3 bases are TGTGCCAGCAGCCGATCCTATGGACAGGGGAGGGGGGACACCATATATTTT. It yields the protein CASSRSYGQGRGDTIYF.

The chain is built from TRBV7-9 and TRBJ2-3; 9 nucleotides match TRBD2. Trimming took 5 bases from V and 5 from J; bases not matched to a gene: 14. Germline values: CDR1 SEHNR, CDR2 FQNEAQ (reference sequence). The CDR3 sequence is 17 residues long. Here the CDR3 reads CASSPGGLARRGDTQYF. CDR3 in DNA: TGTGCCAGCAGCCCAGGGGGACTAGCACGGCGTGGAGATACGCAGTATTTT.

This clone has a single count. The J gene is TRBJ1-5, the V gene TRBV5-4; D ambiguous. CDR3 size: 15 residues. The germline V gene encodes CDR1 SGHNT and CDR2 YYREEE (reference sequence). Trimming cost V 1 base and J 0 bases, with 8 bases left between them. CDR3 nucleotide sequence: TGTGCCAGCAGCTTGAATCCCTCTAGCAATCAGCCCCAGCATTTT. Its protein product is CASSLNPSSNQPQHF.

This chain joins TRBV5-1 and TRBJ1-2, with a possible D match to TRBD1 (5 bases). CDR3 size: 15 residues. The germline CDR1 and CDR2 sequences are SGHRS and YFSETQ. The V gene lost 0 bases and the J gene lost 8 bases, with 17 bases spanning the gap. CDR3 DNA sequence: TGCGCCAGCAGCTTGGATCTGATTGTACAGGCGGGCTACACCTTC. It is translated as CASSLDLIVQAGYTF. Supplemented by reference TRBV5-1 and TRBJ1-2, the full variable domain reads KAGVTQTPRYLIKTRGQQVTLSCSPISGHRSVSWYQQTPGQGLQFLFEYFSETQRNKGNFPGRFSGRQFSNSRSEMNVSTLELGDSALYLCASSLDLIVQAGYTFGSGTRLTVV.

CDR3: CASSPGLAENEQFF. CDR3 coding DNA: TGTGCCAGCAGCCCGGGACTAGCGGAAAATGAGCAGTTCTTC. The V gene is TRBV5-4, the J gene TRBJ2-1, with 11 bases aligning to TRBD2. CDR1 and CDR2 (germline): SGHNT, YYREEE (reference sequence). The length of the CDR3 is 14 residues. V trimming: 4 bases; J trimming: 7 bases; junction bases outside the gene matches: 4.

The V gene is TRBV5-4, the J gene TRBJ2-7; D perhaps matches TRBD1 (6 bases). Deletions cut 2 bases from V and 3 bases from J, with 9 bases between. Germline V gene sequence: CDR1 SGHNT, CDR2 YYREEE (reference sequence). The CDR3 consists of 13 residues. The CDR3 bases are TGTGCCAGCAGCTTATCAGGGGTCTACGAGCAGTACTTC. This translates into CASSLSGVYEQYF.

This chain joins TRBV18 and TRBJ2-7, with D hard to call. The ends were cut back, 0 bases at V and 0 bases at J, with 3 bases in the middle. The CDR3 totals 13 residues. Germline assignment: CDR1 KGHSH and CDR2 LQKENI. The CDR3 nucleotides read TGTGCCAGCTCACCACCTAACTCCTACGAGCAGTACTTC. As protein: CASSPPNSYEQYF.